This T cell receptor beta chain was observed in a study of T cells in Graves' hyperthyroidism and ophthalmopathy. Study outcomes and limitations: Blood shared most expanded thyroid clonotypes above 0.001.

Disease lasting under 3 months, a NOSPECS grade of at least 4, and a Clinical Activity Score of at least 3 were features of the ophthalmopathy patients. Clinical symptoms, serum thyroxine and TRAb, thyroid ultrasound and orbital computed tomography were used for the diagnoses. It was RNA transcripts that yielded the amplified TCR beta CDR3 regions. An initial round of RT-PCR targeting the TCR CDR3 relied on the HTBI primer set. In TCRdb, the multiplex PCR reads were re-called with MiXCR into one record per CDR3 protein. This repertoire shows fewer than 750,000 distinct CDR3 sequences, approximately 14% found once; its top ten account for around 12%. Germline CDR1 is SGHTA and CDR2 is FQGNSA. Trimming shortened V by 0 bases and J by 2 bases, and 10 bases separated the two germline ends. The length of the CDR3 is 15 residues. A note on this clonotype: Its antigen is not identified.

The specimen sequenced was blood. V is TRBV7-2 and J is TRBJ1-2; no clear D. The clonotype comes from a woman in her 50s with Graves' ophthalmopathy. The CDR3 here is CASSLAGSDNYGYTF. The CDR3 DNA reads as TGTGCCAGCAGCTTAGCTGGGTCAGACAACTATGGCTACACCTTC.